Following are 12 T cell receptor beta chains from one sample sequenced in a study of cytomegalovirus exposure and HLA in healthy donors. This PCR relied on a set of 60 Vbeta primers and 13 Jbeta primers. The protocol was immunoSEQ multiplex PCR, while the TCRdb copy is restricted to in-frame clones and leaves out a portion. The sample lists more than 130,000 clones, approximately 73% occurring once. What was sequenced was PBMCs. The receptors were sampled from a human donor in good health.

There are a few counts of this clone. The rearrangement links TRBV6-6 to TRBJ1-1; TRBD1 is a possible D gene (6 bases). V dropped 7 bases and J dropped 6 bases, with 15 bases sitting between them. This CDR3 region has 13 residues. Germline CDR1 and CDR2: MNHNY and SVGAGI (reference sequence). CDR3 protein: CASTEQGGAEAFF. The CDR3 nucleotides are TGTGCCAGCACGGAACAGGGTGGGGCTGAAGCTTTCTTT.

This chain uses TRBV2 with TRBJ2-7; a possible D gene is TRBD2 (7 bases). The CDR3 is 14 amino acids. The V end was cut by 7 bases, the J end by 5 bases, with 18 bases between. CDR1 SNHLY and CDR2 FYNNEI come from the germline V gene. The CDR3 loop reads CASTWGGGYDEQYF. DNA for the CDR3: TGTGCCAGCACCTGGGGAGGGGGTTACGACGAGCAGTACTTC.

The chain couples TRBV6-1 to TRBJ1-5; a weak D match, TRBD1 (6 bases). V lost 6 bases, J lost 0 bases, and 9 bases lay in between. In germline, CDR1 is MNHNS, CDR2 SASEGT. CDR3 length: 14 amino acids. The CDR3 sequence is CASRDSHSNQPQHF. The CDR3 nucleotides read TGTGCCAGCAGGGACAGCCATAGCAATCAGCCCCAGCATTTT.

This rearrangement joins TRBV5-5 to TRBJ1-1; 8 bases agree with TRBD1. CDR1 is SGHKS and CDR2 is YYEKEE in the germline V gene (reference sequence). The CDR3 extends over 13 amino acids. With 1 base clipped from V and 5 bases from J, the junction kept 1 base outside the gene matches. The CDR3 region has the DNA TGTGCCAGCAGCTTGTGGACAGGGACTGAAGCTTTCTTT. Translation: CASSLWTGTEAFF.

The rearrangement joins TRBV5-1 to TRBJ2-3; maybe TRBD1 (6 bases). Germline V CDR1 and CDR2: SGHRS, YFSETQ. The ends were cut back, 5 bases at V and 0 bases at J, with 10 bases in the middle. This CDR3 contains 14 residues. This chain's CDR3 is CASRDSPSTDTQYF. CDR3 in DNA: TGCGCCAGCAGGGACAGTCCAAGCACAGATACGCAGTATTTT.

The CDR3 bases are TGTGCCAGCAGTTTGGAGGAGCGGGAGTACACAGATACGCAGCATTTT. It yields the protein CASSLEEREYTDTQHF. V usage is TRBV27 and J usage is TRBJ2-3; D not certain. The J call is uncertain, as TRBJ1-5 better fits the DNA end. The CDR3 runs to 16 residues. The germline V gene encodes CDR1 MNHEY and CDR2 SMNVEV (reference sequence).

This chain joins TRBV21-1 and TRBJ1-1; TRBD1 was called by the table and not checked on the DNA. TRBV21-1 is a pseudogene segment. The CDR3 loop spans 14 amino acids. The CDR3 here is CASSSTAQNTEAFF. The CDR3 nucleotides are TGTGCCAGCAGTTCGACAGCGCAGAACACTGAAGCTTTCTTT.

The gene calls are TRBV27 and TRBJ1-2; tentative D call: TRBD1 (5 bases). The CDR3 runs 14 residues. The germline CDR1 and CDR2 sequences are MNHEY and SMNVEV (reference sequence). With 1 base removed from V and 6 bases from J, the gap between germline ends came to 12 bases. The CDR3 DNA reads TGTGCCAGCAGTTTATGGTGGGGGGGGGATGGCTACACCTTC. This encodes CASSLWWGGDGYTF.

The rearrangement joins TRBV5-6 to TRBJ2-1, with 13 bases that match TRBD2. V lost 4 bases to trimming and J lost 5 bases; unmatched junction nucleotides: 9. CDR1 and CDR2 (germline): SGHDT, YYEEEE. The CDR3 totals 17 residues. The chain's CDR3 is CASSPDPGLAGNNEQFF. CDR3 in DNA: TGTGCCAGCAGCCCTGACCCGGGACTAGCGGGGAACAATGAGCAGTTCTTC.

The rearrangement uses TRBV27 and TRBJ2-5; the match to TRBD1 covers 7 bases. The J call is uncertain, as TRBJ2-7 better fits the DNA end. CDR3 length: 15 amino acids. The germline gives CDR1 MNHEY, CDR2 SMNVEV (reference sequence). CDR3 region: CASSAYRGSPYEQYF. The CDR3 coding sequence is TGTGCCAGCAGTGCCTACAGGGGATCACCCTACGAGCAGTACTTC.

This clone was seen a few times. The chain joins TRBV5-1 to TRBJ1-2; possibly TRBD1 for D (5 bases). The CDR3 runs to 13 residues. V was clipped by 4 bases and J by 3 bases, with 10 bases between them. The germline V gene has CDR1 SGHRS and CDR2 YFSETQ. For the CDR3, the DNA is TGCGCCAGCAGCCCCACGGGGGACTATGGCTACACCTTC. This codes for CASSPTGDYGYTF.

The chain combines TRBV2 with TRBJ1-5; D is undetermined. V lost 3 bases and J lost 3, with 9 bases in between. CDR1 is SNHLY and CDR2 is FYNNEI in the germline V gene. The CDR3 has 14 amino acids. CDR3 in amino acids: CASSDGGYNQPQHF. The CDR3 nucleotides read TGTGCCAGCAGTGACGGCGGTTACAATCAGCCCCAGCATTTT.